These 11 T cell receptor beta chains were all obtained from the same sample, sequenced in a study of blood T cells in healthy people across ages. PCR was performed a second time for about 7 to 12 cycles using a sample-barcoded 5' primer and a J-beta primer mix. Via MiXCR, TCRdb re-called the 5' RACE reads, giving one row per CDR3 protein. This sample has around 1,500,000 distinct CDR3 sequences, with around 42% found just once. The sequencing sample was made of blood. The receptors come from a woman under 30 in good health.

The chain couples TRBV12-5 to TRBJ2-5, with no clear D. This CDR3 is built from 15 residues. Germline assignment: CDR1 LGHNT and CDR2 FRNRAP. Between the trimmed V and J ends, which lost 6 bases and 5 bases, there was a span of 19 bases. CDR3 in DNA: TGTGCTAGTGGCCCTGACACTTCCCCGGGCGAGACCCAGTACTTC. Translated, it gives CASGPDTSPGETQYF.

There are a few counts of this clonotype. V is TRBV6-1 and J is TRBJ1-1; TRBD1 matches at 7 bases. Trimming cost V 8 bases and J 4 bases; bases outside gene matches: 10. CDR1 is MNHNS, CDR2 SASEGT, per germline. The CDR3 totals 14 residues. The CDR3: CASGGRSGGTEAFF. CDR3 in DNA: TGTGCCAGCGGAGGGCGGTCAGGGGGCACTGAAGCTTTCTTT.

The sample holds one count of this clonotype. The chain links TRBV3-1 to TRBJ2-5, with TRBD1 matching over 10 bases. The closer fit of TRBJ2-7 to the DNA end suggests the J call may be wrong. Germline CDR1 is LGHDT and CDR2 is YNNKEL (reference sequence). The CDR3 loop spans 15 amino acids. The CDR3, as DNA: TGTGCCAGCGGACATTCTGGGACAGGGGACTACGAGCAGTACTTC. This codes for CASGHSGTGDYEQYF.

CDR3 in amino acids: CASSPRVMANVLTF. The CDR3 nucleotides are TGTGCCAGCAGTCCCCGTGTTATGGCCAACGTCCTGACTTTC. V is TRBV7-9 and J is TRBJ2-6; D gene ambiguous. The germline CDR1 and CDR2 sequences are SEHNR and FQNEAQ (reference sequence). V lost 6 bases and J lost 6, with 12 bases in between. This CDR3 has 14 residues.

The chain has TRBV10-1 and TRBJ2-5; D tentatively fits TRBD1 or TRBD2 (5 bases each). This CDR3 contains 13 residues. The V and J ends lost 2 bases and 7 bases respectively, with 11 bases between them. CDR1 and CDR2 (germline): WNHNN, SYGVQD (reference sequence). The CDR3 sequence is CASSETTGGTQYF. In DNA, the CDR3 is TGCGCCAGCAGTGAGACCACAGGAGGGACCCAGTACTTC.

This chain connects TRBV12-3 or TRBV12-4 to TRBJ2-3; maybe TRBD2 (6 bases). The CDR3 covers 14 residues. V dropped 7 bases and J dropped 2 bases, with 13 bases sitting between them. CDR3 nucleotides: TGTGCCAGCACTGGTAGCGGAAACACAGATACGCAGTATTTT. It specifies CASTGSGNTDTQYF.

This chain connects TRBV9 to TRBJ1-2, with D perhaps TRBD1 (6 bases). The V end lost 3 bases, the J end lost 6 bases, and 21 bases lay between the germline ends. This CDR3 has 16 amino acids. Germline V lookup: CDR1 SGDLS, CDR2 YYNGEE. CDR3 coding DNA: TGTGCCAGCAGCGCAACCAACAGGGTGGAGTTAGATGGCTACACCTTC. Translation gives CASSATNRVELDGYTF.

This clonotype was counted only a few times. The CDR3 DNA reads TGTGCCACCAGCAGAGTAGGTGGGGGCAGTCAGCCCCAGCATTTT. Amino acid sequence: CATSRVGGGSQPQHF. The V and J genes are TRBV15 and TRBJ1-5; TRBD1 is a possible D gene (6 bases). V dropped 1 base and J dropped 6 bases, with 13 bases sitting between them. Per the germline V gene, CDR1 is LNHNV and CDR2 is YYDKDF (reference sequence). CDR3 length: 15 amino acids.

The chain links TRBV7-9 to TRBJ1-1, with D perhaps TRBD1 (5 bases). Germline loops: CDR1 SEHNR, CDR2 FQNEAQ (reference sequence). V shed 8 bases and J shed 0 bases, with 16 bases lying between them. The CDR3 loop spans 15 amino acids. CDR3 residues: CASLGAGGLNTEAFF. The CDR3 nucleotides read TGTGCCAGCCTAGGGGCCGGGGGGTTGAACACTGAAGCTTTCTTT.

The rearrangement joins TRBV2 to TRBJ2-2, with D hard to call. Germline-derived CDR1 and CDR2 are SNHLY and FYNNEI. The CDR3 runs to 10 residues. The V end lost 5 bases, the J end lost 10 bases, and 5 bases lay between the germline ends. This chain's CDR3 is CASSPMELFF. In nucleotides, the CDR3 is TGTGCCAGCAGTCCAATGGAGCTGTTTTTT.

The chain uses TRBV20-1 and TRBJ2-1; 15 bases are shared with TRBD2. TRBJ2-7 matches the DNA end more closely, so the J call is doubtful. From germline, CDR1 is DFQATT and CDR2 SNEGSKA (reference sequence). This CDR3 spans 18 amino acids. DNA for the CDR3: TGCAGTGCTAGACGGAAGGGGACTAGCGGGGGGATTTACAATGAGCAGTACTTC. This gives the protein CSARRKGTSGGIYNEQYF.